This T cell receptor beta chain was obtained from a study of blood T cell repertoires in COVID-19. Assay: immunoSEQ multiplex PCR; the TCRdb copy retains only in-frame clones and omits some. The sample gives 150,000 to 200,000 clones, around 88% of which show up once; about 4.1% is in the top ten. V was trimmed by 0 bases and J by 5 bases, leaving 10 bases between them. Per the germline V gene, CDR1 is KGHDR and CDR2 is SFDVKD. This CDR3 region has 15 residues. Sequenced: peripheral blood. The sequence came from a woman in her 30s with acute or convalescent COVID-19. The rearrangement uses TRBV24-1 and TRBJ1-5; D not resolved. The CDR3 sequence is CATSDLQEKDQPQHF. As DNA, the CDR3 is TGTGCCACCAGTGATTTGCAAGAGAAAGATCAGCCCCAGCATTTT.